A selection of T cell receptor beta chains follows, all from one sample in a study of regulatory T cells in long-lasting Graves disease. MiXCR, run by TCRdb on the multiplex PCR reads, gives a single entry per CDR3 protein. The table includes 500,000 to 700,000 distinct CDR3 sequences, roughly 30% detected once. The sample in question was peripheral blood mononuclear cells (PBMCs), obtained when the disease was refractory, from a patient treated with antithyroid drugs. These receptors came from a female donor with Graves disease. The CDR3 runs from the conserved cysteine through the conserved F or W. A D gene is named only where the DNA matches it firmly. Not all rows give a size; the values are once, few, many and, for expanded clones, a class.

V	size	J	D	CDR3	DNA
TRBV6-1	many	TRBJ1-1	NA	CASSTLRTANTEAFF	TGTGCCAGTTCCACCCTACGGACCGCGAACACTGAAGCTTTCTTT
TRBV20-1	NA	TRBJ1-6	TRBD1	CSATTGTGPNSPLHF	TGCAGTGCTACCACCGGGACAGGGCCTAATTCACCCCTCCACTTT
TRBV6-2/TRBV6-3	few	TRBJ2-2	TRBD1	CASSYSSGQGTGELFF	TGTGCCAGCAGTTACTCGAGTGGACAGGGCACCGGGGAGCTGTTTTTT
TRBV20-1	NA	TRBJ2-7	NA	CSARQSQTYEQYF	TGCAGTGCGAGACAGAGTCAAACCTACGAGCAGTACTTC
TRBV20-1	NA	TRBJ2-7	NA	CSASAGSVNYEQYF	TGCAGTGCTAGTGCTGGTAGCGTTAACTACGAGCAGTACTTC
TRBV29-1	few	TRBJ2-7	NA	CSVEVGQMEYF	TGCAGCGTTGAAGTGGGGCAGATGGAGTACTTC
TRBV2	many	TRBJ2-5	TRBD2	CASSEQAGVRETQYF	TGTGCCAGCAGTGAACAAGCGGGAGTACGGGAGACCCAGTACTTC
TRBV27	NA	TRBJ1-1	TRBD1	CASGQLGQGRAFF	TGTGCCAGCGGTCAGTTGGGACAGGGTCGCGCTTTCTTT
TRBV5-4	NA	TRBJ2-7	NA	CASSFTGLSEQYF	TGTGCCAGCAGCTTTACAGGGTTATCCGAGCAGTACTTC
TRBV2	many	TRBJ1-5	NA	CASSEGGASNQPQHF	TGTGCCAGCAGTGAAGGGGGGGCCAGCAATCAGCCCCAGCATTTT
TRBV2	few	TRBJ2-6	TRBD1	CASTRGQGANVLTF	TGTGCCAGCACCAGGGGGCAGGGGGCCAACGTCCTGACTTTC
TRBV5-1	NA	TRBJ1-4	NA	CASSLVGGKLFF	TGCGCCAGCAGCTTGGTGGGGGGAAAACTGTTTTTT
TRBV10-2	few	TRBJ1-1	NA	CASSVGKTAEAFF	TGCGCCAGCAGTGTAGGGAAGACGGCTGAAGCTTTCTTT
TRBV20-1	few	TRBJ1-5	TRBD1	CSARDIRTGALYSNQPQHF	TGCAGTGCTAGAGATATAAGGACAGGGGCTCTTTATAGCAATCAGCCCCAGCATTTT
TRBV7-3	NA	TRBJ1-2	NA	CASSPGRRDYGYTF	TGTGCCAGCAGCCCGGGGCGCCGGGACTATGGCTACACCTTC
TRBV20-1	few	TRBJ1-2	NA	CSASSGADGGYGYTF	TGCAGTGCTAGTAGCGGGGCGGATGGAGGCTATGGCTACACCTTC
TRBV20-1	NA	TRBJ2-7	NA	CSAVSGRNSYEQYF	TGCAGTGCCGTGTCCGGAAGGAACTCCTACGAGCAGTACTTC
TRBV12-5	many	TRBJ2-7	NA	CASGTGGDYEQYF	TGTGCCAGCGGAACAGGTGGGGACTACGAGCAGTACTTC
TRBV3-1	few	TRBJ1-1	NA	CASSQKGGIGTEAFF	TGTGCCAGCAGCCAAAAGGGAGGGATCGGCACTGAAGCTTTCTTT
TRBV20-1	few	TRBJ2-5	NA	CSARKLQETQYF	TGCAGTGCTCGGAAGCTCCAAGAGACCCAGTACTTC
TRBV6-1	many	TRBJ2-5	NA	CASRDPPVQTQYF	TGTGCCAGCAGAGACCCGCCGGTACAGACCCAGTACTTC
TRBV7-9	few	TRBJ2-7	NA	CASSPGKVIANEQYF	TGTGCCAGCAGCCCCGGGAAAGTAATAGCGAACGAGCAGTACTTC
TRBV28	NA	TRBJ2-7	NA	CASSRTWVVYEQYF	TGTGCCAGCAGTCGAACATGGGTTGTCTACGAGCAGTACTTC
TRBV10-3	few	TRBJ1-5	TRBD1	CAISATGTGWDQPQHF	TGTGCCATCAGTGCCACCGGGACAGGATGGGATCAGCCCCAGCATTTT
TRBV9	few	TRBJ2-7	NA	CASSVGQRSSYEQYF	TGTGCCAGCAGCGTAGGACAGCGAAGCTCCTACGAGCAGTACTTC
TRBV20-1	few	TRBJ1-1	NA	CSARAGVTEAFF	TGCAGTGCTAGAGCGGGGGTCACTGAAGCTTTCTTT
TRBV6-2/TRBV6-3	NA	TRBJ1-1	NA	CASSYREPEAFF	TGTGCCAGCAGTTACAGGGAACCTGAAGCTTTCTTT
TRBV18	NA	TRBJ2-5	NA	CASSPPSGVETQYF	TGTGCCAGCTCACCACCGTCCGGTGTGGAGACCCAGTACTTC
TRBV6-9	few	TRBJ1-4	NA	CASSYSGQRNEKLFF	TGTGCCAGCAGTTACTCCGGACAGAGGAATGAAAAACTGTTTTTT
TRBV6-2/TRBV6-3	NA	TRBJ2-1	TRBD2	CASSERLAGTYNEQFF	TGTGCCAGCAGTGAAAGATTAGCGGGTACCTACAATGAGCAGTTCTTC
TRBV29-1	NA	TRBJ1-1	TRBD1	CSGNRGLEAEAFF	TGCAGCGGGAACAGGGGGCTTGAAGCTGAAGCTTTCTTT
TRBV11-1	NA	TRBJ2-1	TRBD1	CASSLYVGQGDNEQFF	TGTGCCAGCAGCCTTTACGTGGGACAGGGGGACAATGAGCAGTTCTTC
TRBV5-1	NA	TRBJ1-2	NA	CASSLAPADYGYTF	TGCGCCAGCAGCTTGGCCCCGGCCGACTATGGCTACACCTTC
TRBV11-2	NA	TRBJ1-4	NA	CASSLSQATEKLFF	TGTGCCAGCAGCTTGTCACAGGCGACTGAAAAACTGTTTTTT
TRBV28	NA	TRBJ1-5	NA	CASSEVRLNQPQHF	TGTGCCAGCAGTGAAGTCCGGCTCAATCAGCCCCAGCATTTT
TRBV2	NA	TRBJ2-2	NA	CASSPISLNTGELFF	TGTGCCAGCAGTCCCATCAGTCTGAACACCGGGGAGCTGTTTTTT
TRBV24-1	once	TRBJ2-7	TRBD2	CATSVEAGGLEQYF	TGTGCCACCAGTGTCGAGGCGGGAGGGCTCGAGCAGTACTTC
TRBV28	NA	TRBJ2-7	TRBD1	CASSLDRTGFISYEQYF	TGTGCCAGCAGTTTAGATCGGACAGGTTTCATCTCCTACGAGCAGTACTTC
TRBV12-3/TRBV12-4	many	TRBJ1-2	TRBD1	CASSPGTGRGNYGYTF	TGTGCCAGCAGCCCCGGGACAGGCCGGGGTAACTATGGCTACACCTTC
TRBV5-1	few	TRBJ1-4	TRBD1	CASSLGDQTGQALFF	TGCGCCAGCAGCTTGGGGGACCAGACAGGGCAGGCACTGTTTTTT
TRBV7-9	NA	TRBJ2-2	TRBD2	CAGSSEMSWTSGGNTGELFF	TGTGCCGGCAGCTCGGAGATGTCGTGGACTAGCGGGGGGAACACCGGGGAGCTGTTTTTT
TRBV27	few	TRBJ1-1	NA	CASSLGKRHDIDTEAFF	TGTGCCAGCAGTTTAGGGAAGAGGCACGATATCGACACTGAAGCTTTCTTT
TRBV7-2	NA	TRBJ2-7	NA	CASSLIAVLDEQYF	TGTGCCAGCAGCTTAATCGCAGTATTAGACGAGCAGTACTTC
TRBV19	NA	TRBJ1-2	NA	CASSIGGAQTSYTF	TGTGCCAGTAGTATTGGGGGAGCTCAAACGAGCTACACCTTC
TRBV28	NA	TRBJ1-4	NA	CASSLSGLAEKLFF	TGTGCCAGCAGTTTGAGTGGGCTCGCCGAAAAACTGTTTTTT
TRBV27	NA	TRBJ2-7	NA	CASSSARGPFYEQYF	TGTGCCAGCAGTTCCGCCCGGGGACCGTTCTACGAGCAGTACTTC
TRBV7-2	many	TRBJ1-1	NA	CASSLLSRNTEAFF	TGTGCCAGCAGCTTACTTAGCAGGAACACTGAAGCTTTCTTT
TRBV6-2/TRBV6-3	NA	TRBJ2-2	TRBD2	CASRLAGGNTGELFF	TGTGCCAGCAGACTAGCGGGAGGGAACACCGGGGAGCTGTTTTTT